The 18 T cell receptor beta chains in this list originate from one sample, sequenced in a study of T cells after yellow fever vaccination (dated by TCRdb to the late 2010s). Reading the label with the study, this specimen's treatment or condition is: live attenuated yellow fever vaccine strain. The library was built by means of 5' RACE. The listed sequencing device is Illumina NovaSeq 6000. TCRdb reprocessing: public reads trimmed at Q25 with fastp, clones called with MiXCR, in-frame beta chains kept. Entries that share a CDR3 protein sequence are merged under the most common genes and DNA. The sample table records about 310,000 distinct CDR3 sequences; around 3.6% of these occur just once. Of the sample, roughly a quarter is held by the ten largest clones. Sequencing used PBMCs, obtained on the day of the yellow fever booster vaccination. These receptor sequences come from a young man who received the YFV17D yellow fever vaccine.

This clonotype was recorded many times. The V call is TRBV9, the J call TRBJ2-5; no definite D call. Germline values: CDR1 SGDLS, CDR2 YYNGEE. Between the trimmed V and J ends, which lost 2 bases and 2 bases, there was a span of 13 bases. This CDR3 comprises 15 residues. The CDR3 loop reads CASSVGWRSQETQYF. The DNA of the CDR3 is TGTGCCAGCAGCGTCGGATGGCGGTCTCAAGAGACCCAGTACTTC. Full variable domain (outside the CDR3, taken from reference TRBV9 and TRBJ2-5): DSGVTQTPKHLITATGQRVTLRCSPRSGDLSVYWYQQSLDQGLQFLIQYYNGEERAKGNILERFSAQQFPDLHSELNLSSLELGDSALYFCASSVGWRSQETQYFGPGTRLLVL.

The chain links TRBV9 to TRBJ2-1, with TRBD1 as a possible D gene (7 bases). Trimming took 4 bases from V and 0 from J, leaving 14 bases between them. The length of the CDR3 is 16 residues. The germline CDR1 and CDR2 sequences are SGDLS and YYNGEE. The CDR3 loop is CASSPRGVRSYNEQFF. The CDR3 DNA follows: TGTGCCAGCAGCCCCAGGGGGGTGCGCTCCTACAATGAGCAGTTCTTC. The whole variable domain, remainder taken from reference TRBV9 and TRBJ2-1, is DSGVTQTPKHLITATGQRVTLRCSPRSGDLSVYWYQQSLDQGLQFLIQYYNGEERAKGNILERFSAQQFPDLHSELNLSSLELGDSALYFCASSPRGVRSYNEQFFGPGTRLTVL.

There are a few counts of this clonotype. The V gene is TRBV28, the J gene TRBJ1-5; D gene unclear. There are 15 residues in the CDR3. The germline V and J ends were trimmed by 3 bases and 5 bases, with 14 bases remaining between them. Per germline, CDR1 MDHEN and CDR2 SYDVKM. CDR3 protein: CASSLAGGGYQPQHF. CDR3 in DNA: TGTGCCAGCAGTTTGGCGGGAGGCGGTTATCAGCCCCAGCATTTT.

The J gene is TRBJ1-2, the V gene TRBV15; 8 bases match TRBD1. The germline CDR1 and CDR2 sequences are LNHNV and YYDKDF (reference sequence). V dropped 1 base and J dropped 6; count of bases not matched to a gene: 1. The CDR3 totals 13 residues. CDR3 DNA sequence: TGTGCCACCAGCAGAGTACAGGGGGATGGCTACACCTTC. Its protein is CATSRVQGDGYTF.

This clonotype was observed a handful of times. The gene calls are TRBV30 and TRBJ1-1; TRBD1 matches at 9 bases. The junction had 14 bases not matched to a gene; V was cut back by 2 bases and J by 4 bases. Germline values: CDR1 GTSNPN, CDR2 SVGIG (reference sequence). The CDR3 totals 17 residues. The CDR3 DNA reads TGTGCCTGGAGTCAGTGGCACAGGGGGCGAGGTGGCACTGAAGCTTTCTTT. It encodes CAWSQWHRGRGGTEAFF.

This clonotype was observed a few times. The chain employs TRBV29-1 and TRBJ2-7; TRBD1 matches at 9 bases. The CDR3 has 13 residues. Germline V gene data show CDR1 as SQVTM and CDR2 as ANQGSEA. V gave up 6 bases and J gave up 5 bases; unmatched junction bases: 8. As DNA, the CDR3 is TGCAGCGTCGCCGGGACAGGGAGGAACGAGCAGTACTTC. Translated, it gives CSVAGTGRNEQYF.

The table lists this clonotype with a few counts. This chain connects TRBV12-3 or TRBV12-4 to TRBJ1-3, with D maybe TRBD1 (6 bases). The CDR3 has 15 amino acids. V lost 6 bases, J lost 0 bases, and 12 bases lay in between. DNA of the CDR3: TGTGCCAGCAGACGAACAGGGATCTCTGGAAACACCATATATTTT. This sequence encodes CASRRTGISGNTIYF.

Notes on this clonotype: A much larger clone lies one base from this, so it may be a read error. The gene calls are TRBV20-1 and TRBJ2-5, with D possibly TRBD2 on 5 matching bases. In germline, CDR1 is DFQATT, CDR2 SNEGSKA (reference sequence). The CDR3 runs 12 residues. V shed 6 bases and J shed 1 base, with 9 bases lying between them. CDR3 sequence: CSAGRAQETQYF. CDR3 coding DNA: TGCAGTGCCGGGCGGGCCCAAGAGACCCAGTACTTC.

At least ten counts were recorded for this clonotype. This rearrangement joins TRBV5-1 to TRBJ1-1, with a tentative D call TRBD1 (6 bases). CDR1 and CDR2 from the germline V gene are SGHRS and YFSETQ. This CDR3 has 16 amino acids. Trimming stripped 0 bases from V and 3 bases from J, with 15 bases between. The CDR3 region is CASSLAPTGLYTEAFF. In DNA form, the CDR3 reads TGCGCCAGCAGCTTGGCTCCGACAGGCTTATACACTGAAGCTTTCTTT.

The chain couples TRBV6-5 to TRBJ2-2; 7 nucleotides match TRBD1. V lost 0 bases, J lost 4 bases, and 8 bases stayed unmatched. Germline values: CDR1 MNHEY, CDR2 SVGAGI. The CDR3 runs 17 residues. The CDR3 nucleotides are TGTGCCAGCAGTTACTCGATGTCAGGGGGTTCCACCGGGGAGCTGTTTTTT. It is translated as CASSYSMSGGSTGELFF.

This clonotype has only a few counts. The chain recombines TRBV2 with TRBJ2-2; the D gene could be TRBD1 or TRBD2 (7 bases each). Deletions cut 8 bases from V and 7 bases from J, with 14 bases between. CDR1 and CDR2 from the germline V gene are SNHLY and FYNNEI. The CDR3 length is 13 residues. The DNA for the CDR3 is TGTGCCAGCCGGGACAGCGGGGACGGGGAGCTGTTTTTT. This translates into CASRDSGDGELFF. Together with reference TRBV2 and TRBJ2-2, the CDR3 gives the full variable domain: EPEVTQTPSHQVTQMGQEVILRCVPISNHLYFYWYRQILGQKVEFLVSFYNNEISEKSEIFDDQFSVERPDGSNFTLKIRSTKLEDSAMYFCASRDSGDGELFFGEGSRLTVL.

At least ten counts were recorded for this clonotype. The V and J genes are TRBV2 and TRBJ2-3, with a tentative D call TRBD2 (6 bases). The CDR3 extends over 14 amino acids. The V gene's germline CDR1 is SNHLY and CDR2 FYNNEI. Trimming shortened V by 5 bases and J by 3 bases, and 12 bases separated the two germline ends. DNA for the CDR3: TGTGCCAGCAGTCGGACTACCATTACAGATACGCAGTATTTT. It encodes CASSRTTITDTQYF.

This clonotype was detected only a few times. The chain carries TRBV30 and TRBJ2-3; D is possibly TRBD1 (7 bases). Germline V CDR1 and CDR2: GTSNPN, SVGIG (reference sequence). CDR3 size: 17 residues. V shed 3 bases and J shed 2 bases, with 21 bases lying between them. CDR3 sequence reads: CAWSLGQGGFNTDTQYF. The CDR3 nucleotides are TGTGCCTGGAGCCTAGGGCAGGGGGGTTTTAACACAGATACGCAGTATTTT.

This clonotype was seen repeatedly, ten times or more. The J gene is TRBJ2-3, the V gene TRBV10-3, with D possibly matching TRBD2 (5 bases). CDR1 and CDR2 from the germline V gene are ENHRY and SYGVKD. V lost 2 bases, J lost 6 bases, and 18 bases lay in between. The CDR3 has 16 residues. The CDR3 loop is CAISETLAASGDTQYF. In nucleotides, the CDR3 is TGTGCCATCAGTGAGACTCTAGCCGCCTCGGGGGATACGCAGTATTTT.

This clonotype was recorded at least ten times. The genes are TRBV29-1 and TRBJ2-7; 9 positions match TRBD2. The CDR3 runs to 15 residues. The germline gives CDR1 SQVTM, CDR2 ANQGSEA. Trimming removed 5 bases from V and 2 bases from J; junction bases left unmatched: 10. The CDR3 here is CSVQPGLAHPYEQYF. CDR3 bases: TGCAGCGTTCAACCGGGACTAGCCCATCCCTACGAGCAGTACTTC.

This clonotype appeared many times. The V gene is TRBV29-1, the J gene TRBJ1-1; no definite D call. Germline V lookup: CDR1 SQVTM, CDR2 ANQGSEA. V dropped 5 bases and J dropped 1 base, with 11 bases sitting between them. CDR3 size: 13 residues. The CDR3, as DNA: TGCAGCGTTCGGGAGCATGAGAACACTGAAGCTTTCTTT. It is translated as CSVREHENTEAFF.

The sample holds many counts of this clonotype. The genes are TRBV4-1 and TRBJ1-6, with 8 bases that match TRBD1. Germline loops: CDR1 MGHRA, CDR2 YSYEKL. The CDR3 length is 15 residues. Unmatched junction bases numbered 11, after V lost 2 bases and J lost 14 bases. In DNA, the CDR3 is TGCGCCAGCAGCCAACCTACCGGGACAGGCAGCTCCCTCCACTTT. Translation gives CASSQPTGTGSSLHF.

The V gene is TRBV11-1, the J gene TRBJ2-5; D is undetermined. In germline, CDR1 is SGHAT, CDR2 FQDESV (reference sequence). With 5 bases removed from V and 1 base from J, the gap between germline ends came to 14 bases. The CDR3 extends over 15 amino acids. The CDR3 coding sequence is TGTGCCAGCAGCCCCGGGCAGGTAATCCAAGAGACCCAGTACTTC. Translation gives CASSPGQVIQETQYF.